Following are 25 T cell receptor beta chains from one sample sequenced in a study of vaccination effects on CD4 cells after COVID-19. CD4+ T cells were isolated after approximately 10 days of culture. Every participant took two doses of the BNT162b2 or mRNA-1273 vaccine. Here immunoSEQ multiplex PCR was the method, and the copy in TCRdb shows in-frame clones only, minus some. Of fewer than 35,000 clones listed, 74% are singletons. These TCRs are of unknown antigen specificity. The sample was CD4+ T cells from PBMCs cultured without peptide, taken after COVID-19 vaccination. The source is a human donor who received a COVID-19 vaccine.

The chain has TRBV5-4 and TRBJ2-3, with D perhaps matching TRBD1 or TRBD2 (5 bases each). This CDR3 contains 15 residues. V was trimmed by 3 bases and J by 3 bases, leaving 14 bases between them. Germline V lookup: CDR1 SGHNT, CDR2 YYREEE (reference sequence). The CDR3 bases are TGTGCCAGCAGCTCAGATGGTGGGGGAACAGATACGCAGTATTTT. It codes for CASSSDGGGTDTQYF.

V usage is TRBV7-2 and J usage is TRBJ2-1; 13 bases are a match to TRBD2. The CDR3 runs to 16 residues. Looked up from germline, CDR1 is SGHTA and CDR2 is FQGNSA. The V segment lost 5 bases and the J segment 6 bases; nucleotides outside the gene matches: 7. This CDR3 reads CASSTSGGVLGNEQFF. In nucleotides, the CDR3 is TGTGCCAGCAGCACTAGCGGGGGGGTCCTAGGCAATGAGCAGTTCTTC.

The V gene is TRBV7-8, the J gene TRBJ2-7, with D possibly called TRBD1 or TRBD2 (5 bases each). Trimming cost V 5 bases and J 1 base, with 12 bases left between them. The germline V gene has CDR1 SGHVS and CDR2 FQNEAQ. The CDR3 loop spans 14 amino acids. CDR3 coding DNA: TGTGCCAGCAGCCCGGGACGGGGTTCCTACGAGCAGTACTTC. Translation gives CASSPGRGSYEQYF.

The V gene is TRBV6-2 or TRBV6-3, the J gene TRBJ2-7, with 10 bases lining up with TRBD1. Germline-derived CDR1 and CDR2 are MNHEY and SVGEGT. This CDR3 spans 17 amino acids. V gave up 4 bases and J gave up 3 bases; unmatched junction bases: 12. In nucleotides, the CDR3 is TGTGCCAGCAGTTCGCGGTATGACAGGGGGCCGAGCTACGAGCAGTACTTC. This codes for CASSSRYDRGPSYEQYF.

The chain employs TRBV6-5 and TRBJ2-7; perhaps TRBD2 as D (5 bases). V was pared by 2 bases and J by 5 bases, with 10 bases between. Germline V CDR1 and CDR2: MNHEY, SVGAGI. There are 13 residues in the CDR3. CDR3 DNA: TGTGCCAGCAGTTACGGTTCGAGGGACGAGCAGTACTTC. It codes for CASSYGSRDEQYF.

This chain links TRBV12-3 or TRBV12-4 with TRBJ1-1; TRBD1 matches at 7 bases. V was clipped by 7 bases and J by 8 bases; unmatched bases: 7. CDR3 size: 12 residues. This CDR3 is CASTLQGREAFF. CDR3 DNA sequence: TGTGCCAGCACCTTACAGGGGAGAGAAGCTTTCTTT.

The chain couples TRBV30 to TRBJ1-6; D is unresolved. Germline-derived CDR1 and CDR2 are GTSNPN and SVGIG (reference sequence). Trimming left V 1 base short and J 4 bases short, with 8 bases between. This CDR3 has 14 residues. DNA for the CDR3: TGTGCCTGGAGTGAGGCCGGATATAATTCACCCCTCCACTTT. This sequence encodes CAWSEAGYNSPLHF.

The chain combines TRBV28 with TRBJ2-5; 11 nucleotides line up with TRBD2. V was pared by 6 bases and J by 5 bases, with 8 bases of the junction left unmatched. The CDR3 contains 15 residues. Germline V gives CDR1 MDHEN, CDR2 SYDVKM. The DNA for the CDR3 is TGTGCCAGCAGCCCCCCACTAGCGGGAGTGGAGACCCAGTACTTC. Its protein is CASSPPLAGVETQYF.

This clone has more than one count but fewer than ten. The rearrangement joins TRBV2 to TRBJ1-2, with 7 bases that match TRBD1. The CDR3 consists of 13 residues. Germline V gene sequence: CDR1 SNHLY, CDR2 FYNNEI. V shed 3 bases and J 6 bases; nucleotides not matched to a gene: 4. The CDR3, as DNA: TGTGCCAGCAGTGAGAGGGGGCGTAATGGCTACACCTTC. Translated, it gives CASSERGRNGYTF.

This chain joins TRBV12-2 and TRBJ1-5; TRBD1 was called by the table and not checked on the DNA. TRBV12-2 is a pseudogene. This CDR3 comprises 19 residues. The CDR3 DNA follows: TGTGCAAGTCGCTTAGCGGGGGGGGACAGGGGGATATCCAATCAGCCCCAGCATTTT. Translating it yields CASRLAGGDRGISNQPQHF.

V is TRBV5-4 and J is TRBJ2-7; TRBD2 matches at 10 bases. This CDR3 region has 15 residues. The V and J ends lost 3 bases and 6 bases, in that order; junction bases with no gene match: 9. Germline-derived CDR1 and CDR2 are SGHNT and YYREEE (reference sequence). The DNA of the CDR3 is TGTGCCAGCAGCTCAATAAAAGCGGGAGGGCTCGAGCAGTACTTC. Its translation is CASSSIKAGGLEQYF.

The chain joins TRBV19 to TRBJ1-3; 9 positions match TRBD1. The CDR3 spans 14 residues. V was clipped by 5 bases and J by 4 bases; unmatched bases: 3. The germline V gene encodes CDR1 LNHDA and CDR2 SQIVND (reference sequence). The CDR3 region has the DNA TGTGCCAGTAGTCTCGGGACAGGGGGAAACACCATATATTTT. Encoded protein: CASSLGTGGNTIYF.

This rearrangement joins TRBV6-2 or TRBV6-3 to TRBJ1-2, with a weak D call TRBD1 (5 bases). Trimming pared 2 bases from V and 7 bases from J, leaving 17 bases between. Germline V lookup: CDR1 MNHEY, CDR2 SVGEGT. There are 15 residues in the CDR3. The CDR3 here is CASSYGARGKSGYTF. The CDR3 DNA is TGTGCCAGCAGTTACGGGGCCCGTGGGAAATCTGGCTACACCTTC.

The chain links TRBV5-1 to TRBJ2-2, with a weak D call TRBD1 (6 bases). Germline V gives CDR1 SGHRS, CDR2 YFSETQ. The CDR3 covers 14 residues. V was pared by 4 bases and J by 5 bases, with 12 bases between. CDR3 bases: TGCGCCAGCAGCACGGGACAATGGACCGGGGAGCTGTTTTTT. It yields the protein CASSTGQWTGELFF.

This clone was observed once. The chain employs TRBV27 and TRBJ1-4, with a possible D match to TRBD1 (5 bases). V was trimmed by 6 bases and J by 5 bases, leaving 16 bases between them. CDR1 MNHEY and CDR2 SMNVEV come from the germline V gene (reference sequence). The CDR3 is 15 amino acids. The CDR3 loop reads CASRSSTGGNEKLFF. CDR3 nucleotide sequence: TGTGCCAGCAGATCGTCCACCGGGGGGAATGAAAAACTGTTTTTT. The full variable domain, in which reference TRBV27 and TRBJ1-4 provide the parts outside the CDR3, is EAQVTQNPRYLITVTGKKLTVTCSQNMNHEYMSWYRQDPGLGLRQIYYSMNVEVTDKGDVPEGYKVSRKEKRNFPLILESPSPNQTSLYFCASRSSTGGNEKLFFGSGTQLSVL.

The V gene is TRBV14, the J gene TRBJ2-1; TRBD1 matches 7 bases. The CDR3 loop spans 16 amino acids. The germline CDR1 and CDR2 sequences are SGHDN and FVKESK. J gave up 4 bases and V 2 bases, and 8 bases lay outside the gene matches. The CDR3 reads CASSQLRDSLYNEQFF. The CDR3, as DNA: TGTGCCAGCAGCCAACTACGGGACAGCCTTTACAATGAGCAGTTCTTC.

For the CDR3, the DNA is TGCAGTGCTGACAGCTATGGCTACACCTTC. It translates to CSADSYGYTF. This chain joins TRBV20-1 and TRBJ1-2; tentative D call: TRBD1 (5 bases). The CDR3 loop spans 10 amino acids. With 5 bases removed from V and 4 bases from J, the gap between germline ends came to 5 bases. Germline assignment: CDR1 DFQATT and CDR2 SNEGSKA (reference sequence).

V is TRBV20-1 and J is TRBJ1-1; 12 bases are a match to TRBD1. This CDR3 is built from 15 residues. V shed 3 bases and J 11 bases; nucleotides not matched to a gene: 13. The germline V gene encodes CDR1 DFQATT and CDR2 SNEGSKA (reference sequence). The CDR3 is CSASRGTGGFQGAFF. CDR3 coding DNA: TGCAGTGCTAGTCGCGGGACAGGGGGCTTTCAGGGGGCTTTCTTT.

This chain uses TRBV27 with TRBJ1-1; D gene unclear. CDR1 is MNHEY, CDR2 SMNVEV, per germline (reference sequence). V was clipped by 6 bases and J by 0 bases, with 11 bases between them. This CDR3 is built from 14 residues. The CDR3 sequence is CASSSAALNTEAFF. Here the CDR3 DNA reads TGTGCCAGCAGCTCCGCGGCCTTGAACACTGAAGCTTTCTTT.

This clone was found a few times. The chain couples TRBV20-1 to TRBJ1-5; no definite D call. This CDR3 is built from 10 residues. The germline V gene has CDR1 DFQATT and CDR2 SNEGSKA (reference sequence). The germline V and J ends were trimmed by 6 bases and 5 bases, with 5 bases remaining between them. The chain's CDR3 is CSASDQPQHF. The CDR3 DNA follows: TGCAGTGCCTCAGATCAGCCCCAGCATTTT.

The genes are TRBV7-2 and TRBJ2-3; 7 bases match TRBD2. With 7 bases clipped from V and 1 base from J, the junction kept 11 bases outside the gene matches. The CDR3 contains 16 residues. Germline CDR1 reads SGHTA; CDR2 reads FQGNSA. The chain's CDR3 is CASTPSLAVRTDTQYF. DNA for the CDR3: TGTGCCAGCACCCCCTCTCTAGCGGTTCGCACAGATACGCAGTATTTT. Full variable domain (remainder filled in from reference TRBV7-2 and TRBJ2-3): GAGVSQSPSNKVTEKGKDVELRCDPISGHTALYWYRQSLGQGLEFLIYFQGNSAPDKSGLPSDRFSAERTGGSVSTLTIQRTQQEDSAVYLCASTPSLAVRTDTQYFGPGTRLTVL.

This clone was observed a few times. The chain carries TRBV5-4 and TRBJ2-3; 7 bases are shared with TRBD2. The CDR3 extends over 13 amino acids. The J segment lost 4 bases and the V segment lost 5 bases, leaving 4 bases of the junction unmatched. Germline V lookup: CDR1 SGHNT, CDR2 YYREEE (reference sequence). CDR3 bases: TGTGCCAGCAGGCGGGAGAGGGCAGATACGCAGTATTTT. Protein sequence: CASRRERADTQYF.

The chain uses TRBV7-6 and TRBJ1-6, with D unresolved. The CDR3 sequence is 14 residues long. Germline assignment: CDR1 SGHVS and CDR2 FNYEAQ. V lost 1 base and J lost 5, with 6 bases in between. In nucleotides, the CDR3 is TGTGCCAGCAGCTTAGAAACAGATAATTCACCCCTCCACTTT. It is translated as CASSLETDNSPLHF.

The chain joins TRBV7-2 to TRBJ2-7; no firm D call. This CDR3 has 14 amino acids. V was pared by 0 bases and J by 3 bases, with 9 bases between. CDR1 and CDR2 (germline): SGHTA, FQGNSA. In DNA form, the CDR3 reads TGTGCCAGCAGCTTAGCGTCCACAGACTACGAGCAGTACTTC. It yields the protein CASSLASTDYEQYF.

This rearrangement joins TRBV7-9 to TRBJ2-1, with 10 bases matching TRBD2. J was trimmed by 1 base and V by 6 bases; bases with no gene match: 6. CDR3 length: 16 residues. Germline V gives CDR1 SEHNR, CDR2 FQNEAQ (reference sequence). The CDR3 sequence is CASSPSSGRSYNEQFF. Written as DNA, the CDR3 is TGTGCCAGCAGTCCTTCTAGCGGGAGATCCTACAATGAGCAGTTCTTC.